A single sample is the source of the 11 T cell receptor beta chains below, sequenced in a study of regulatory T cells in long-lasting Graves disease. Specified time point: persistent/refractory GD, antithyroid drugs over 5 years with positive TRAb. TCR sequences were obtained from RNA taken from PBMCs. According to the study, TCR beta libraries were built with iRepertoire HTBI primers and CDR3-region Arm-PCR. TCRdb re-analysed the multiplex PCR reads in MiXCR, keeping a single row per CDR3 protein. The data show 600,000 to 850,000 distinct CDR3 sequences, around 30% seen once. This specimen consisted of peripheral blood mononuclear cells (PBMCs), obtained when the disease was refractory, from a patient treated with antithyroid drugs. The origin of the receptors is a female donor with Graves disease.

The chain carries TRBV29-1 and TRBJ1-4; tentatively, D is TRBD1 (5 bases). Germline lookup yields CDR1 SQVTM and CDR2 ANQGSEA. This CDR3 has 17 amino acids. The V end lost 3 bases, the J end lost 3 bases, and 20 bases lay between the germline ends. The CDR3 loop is CSVELVGLFGANEKLFF. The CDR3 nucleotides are TGCAGCGTTGAGCTTGTGGGACTCTTTGGCGCTAATGAAAAACTGTTTTTT.

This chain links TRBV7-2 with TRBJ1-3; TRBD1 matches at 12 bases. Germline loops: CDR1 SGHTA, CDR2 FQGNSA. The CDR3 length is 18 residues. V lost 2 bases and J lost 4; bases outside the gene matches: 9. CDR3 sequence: CASSLSAGQGARGNTIYF. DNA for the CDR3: TGTGCCAGCAGCTTATCTGCGGGACAGGGGGCGCGCGGAAACACCATATATTTT.

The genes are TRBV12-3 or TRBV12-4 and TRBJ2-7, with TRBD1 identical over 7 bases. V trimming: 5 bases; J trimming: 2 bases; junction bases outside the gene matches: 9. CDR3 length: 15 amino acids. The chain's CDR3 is CASSKTGPLPYEQYF. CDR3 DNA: TGTGCCAGCAGTAAGACAGGGCCCCTTCCCTACGAGCAGTACTTC.

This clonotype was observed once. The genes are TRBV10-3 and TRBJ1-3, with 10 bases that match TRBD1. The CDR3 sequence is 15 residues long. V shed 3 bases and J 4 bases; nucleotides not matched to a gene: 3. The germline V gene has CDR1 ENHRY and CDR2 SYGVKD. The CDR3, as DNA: TGTGCCATCAGTGACCGGGACAGGGGCGGAAACACCATATATTTT. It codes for CAISDRDRGGNTIYF.

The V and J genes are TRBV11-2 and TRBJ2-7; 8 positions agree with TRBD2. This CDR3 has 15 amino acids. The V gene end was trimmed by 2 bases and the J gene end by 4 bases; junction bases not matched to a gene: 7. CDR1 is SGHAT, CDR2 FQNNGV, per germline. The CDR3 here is CASSLIPSGPYEQYF. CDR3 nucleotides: TGTGCCAGCAGCTTAATACCTAGCGGGCCATACGAGCAGTACTTC.

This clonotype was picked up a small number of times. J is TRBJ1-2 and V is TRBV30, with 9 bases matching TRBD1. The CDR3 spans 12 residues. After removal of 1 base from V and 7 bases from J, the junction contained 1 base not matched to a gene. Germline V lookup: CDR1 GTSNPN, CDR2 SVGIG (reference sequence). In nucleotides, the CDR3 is TGTGCCTGGAGTGAGGGACAGGGTGGCTACACCTTC. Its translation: CAWSEGQGGYTF.

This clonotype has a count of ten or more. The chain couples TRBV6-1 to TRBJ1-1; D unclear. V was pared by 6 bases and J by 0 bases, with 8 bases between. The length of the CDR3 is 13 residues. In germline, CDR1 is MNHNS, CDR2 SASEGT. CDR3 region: CASRAYMNTEAFF. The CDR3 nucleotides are TGTGCCAGCAGGGCTTACATGAACACTGAAGCTTTCTTT.

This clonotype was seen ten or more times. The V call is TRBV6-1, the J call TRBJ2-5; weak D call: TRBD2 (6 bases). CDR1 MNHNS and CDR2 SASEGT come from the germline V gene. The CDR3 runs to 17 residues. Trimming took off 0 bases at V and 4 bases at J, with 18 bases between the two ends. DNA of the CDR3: TGTGCCAGCAGTGAAGCGCTCCTAGGAGGGAGAAGAGAGACCCAGTACTTC. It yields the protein CASSEALLGGRRETQYF.

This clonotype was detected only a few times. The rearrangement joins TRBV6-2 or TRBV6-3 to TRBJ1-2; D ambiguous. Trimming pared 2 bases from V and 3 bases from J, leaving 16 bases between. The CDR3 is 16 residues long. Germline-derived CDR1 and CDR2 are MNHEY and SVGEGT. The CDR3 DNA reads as TGTGCCAGCAGTTACAGGCAGGTGGGGTTGCACTATGGCTACACCTTC. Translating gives CASSYRQVGLHYGYTF.

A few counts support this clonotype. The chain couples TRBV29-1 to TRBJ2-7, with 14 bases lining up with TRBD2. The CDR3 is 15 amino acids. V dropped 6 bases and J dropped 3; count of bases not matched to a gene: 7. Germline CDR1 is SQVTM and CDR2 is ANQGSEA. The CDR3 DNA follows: TGCAGCGTCCCGGGACTAGCGGGAGAGAACTACGAGCAGTACTTC. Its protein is CSVPGLAGENYEQYF.

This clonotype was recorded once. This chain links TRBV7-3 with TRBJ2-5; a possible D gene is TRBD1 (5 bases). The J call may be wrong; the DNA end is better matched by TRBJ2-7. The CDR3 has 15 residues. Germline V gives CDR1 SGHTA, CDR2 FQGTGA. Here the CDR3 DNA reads TGTGCCAGCAGCTTAGTTGGCCAGGGTGCTCACGAGCAGTACTTC. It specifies CASSLVGQGAHEQYF.